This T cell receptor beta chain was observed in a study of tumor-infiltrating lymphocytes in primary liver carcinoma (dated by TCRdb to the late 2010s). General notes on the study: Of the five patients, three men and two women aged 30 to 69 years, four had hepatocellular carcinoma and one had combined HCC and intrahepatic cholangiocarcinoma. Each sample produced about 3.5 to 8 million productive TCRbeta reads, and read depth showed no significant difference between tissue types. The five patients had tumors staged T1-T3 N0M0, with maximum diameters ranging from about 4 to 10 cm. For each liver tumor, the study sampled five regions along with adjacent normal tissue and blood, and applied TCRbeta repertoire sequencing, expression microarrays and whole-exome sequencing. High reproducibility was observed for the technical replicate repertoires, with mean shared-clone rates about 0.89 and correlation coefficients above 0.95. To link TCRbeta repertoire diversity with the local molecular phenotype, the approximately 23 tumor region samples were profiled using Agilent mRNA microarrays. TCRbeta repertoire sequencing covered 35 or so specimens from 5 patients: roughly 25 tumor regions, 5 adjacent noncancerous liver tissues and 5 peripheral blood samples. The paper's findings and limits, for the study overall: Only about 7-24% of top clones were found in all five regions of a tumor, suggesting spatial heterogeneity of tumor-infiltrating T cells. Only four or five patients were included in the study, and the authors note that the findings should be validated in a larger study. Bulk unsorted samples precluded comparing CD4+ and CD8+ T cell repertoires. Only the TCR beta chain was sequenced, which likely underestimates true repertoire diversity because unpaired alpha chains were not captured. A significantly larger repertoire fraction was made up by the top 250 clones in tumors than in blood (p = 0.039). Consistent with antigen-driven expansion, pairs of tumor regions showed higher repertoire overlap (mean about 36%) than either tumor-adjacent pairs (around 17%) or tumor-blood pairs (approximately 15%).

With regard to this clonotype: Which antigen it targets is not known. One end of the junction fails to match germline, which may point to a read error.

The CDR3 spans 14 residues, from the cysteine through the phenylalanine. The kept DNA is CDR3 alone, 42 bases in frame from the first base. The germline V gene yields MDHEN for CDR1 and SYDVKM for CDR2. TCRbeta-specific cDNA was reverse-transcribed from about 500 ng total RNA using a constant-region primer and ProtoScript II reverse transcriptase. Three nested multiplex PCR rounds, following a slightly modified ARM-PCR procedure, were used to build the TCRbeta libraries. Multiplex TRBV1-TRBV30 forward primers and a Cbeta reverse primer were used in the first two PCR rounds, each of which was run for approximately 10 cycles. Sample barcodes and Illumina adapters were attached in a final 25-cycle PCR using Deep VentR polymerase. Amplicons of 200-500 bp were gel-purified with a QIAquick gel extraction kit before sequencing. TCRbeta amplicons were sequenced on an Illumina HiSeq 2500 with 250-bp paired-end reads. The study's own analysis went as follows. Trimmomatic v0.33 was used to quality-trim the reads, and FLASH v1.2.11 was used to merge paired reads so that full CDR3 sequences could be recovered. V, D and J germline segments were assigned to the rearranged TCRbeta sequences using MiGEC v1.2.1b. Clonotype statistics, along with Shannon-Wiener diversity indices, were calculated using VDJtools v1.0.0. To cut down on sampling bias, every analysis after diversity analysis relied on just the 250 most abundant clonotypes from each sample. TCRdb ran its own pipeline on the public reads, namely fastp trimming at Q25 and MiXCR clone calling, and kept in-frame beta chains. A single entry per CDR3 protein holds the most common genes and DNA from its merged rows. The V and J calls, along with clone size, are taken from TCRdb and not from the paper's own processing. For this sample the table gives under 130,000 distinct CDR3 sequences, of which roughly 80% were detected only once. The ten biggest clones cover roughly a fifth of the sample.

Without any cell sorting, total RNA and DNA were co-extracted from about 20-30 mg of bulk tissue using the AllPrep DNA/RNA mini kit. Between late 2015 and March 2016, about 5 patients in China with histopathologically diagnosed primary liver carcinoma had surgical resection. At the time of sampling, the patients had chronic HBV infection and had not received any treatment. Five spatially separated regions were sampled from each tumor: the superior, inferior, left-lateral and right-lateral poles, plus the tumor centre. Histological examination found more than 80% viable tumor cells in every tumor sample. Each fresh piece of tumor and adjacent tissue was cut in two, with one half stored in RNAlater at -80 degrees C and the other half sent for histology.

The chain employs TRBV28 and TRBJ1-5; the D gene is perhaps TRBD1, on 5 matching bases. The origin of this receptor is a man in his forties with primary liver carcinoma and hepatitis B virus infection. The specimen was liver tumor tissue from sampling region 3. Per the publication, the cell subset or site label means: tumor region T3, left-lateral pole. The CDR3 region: CPSSFQGTTQPQHF. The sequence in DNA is TGTCCCAGCAGCTTCCAGGGAACTACTCAGCCCCAGCATTTT.